The rows below give T cell receptor beta chains drawn from one sample of a study of blood T cell repertoires in COVID-19. Sequenced by immunoSEQ multiplex PCR; TCRdb stores in-frame clones only, minus some. The profile shows around 50,000 clones, roughly 78% of them singletons. The specimen sequenced was peripheral blood. The receptors here all came from an elderly woman with acute or convalescent COVID-19. CDR3s include the opening cysteine and the closing phenylalanine or tryptophan. Fields, in order: CDR3 length, J gene, clone size, D gene, V gene, CDR3 DNA, CDR3 protein. A D gene is named only where the DNA matches it firmly. The size of a clone is reported for some rows only, either as once, few or many, or as a class for expanded clones.

length: 13
J: TRBJ1-2
size: -
D: -
V: TRBV5-6
DNA: TGTGCCAGCAGATCTTGGGGGCAATCGGGCTACACCTTC
CDR3: CASRSWGQSGYTF

length: 17
J: TRBJ1-5
size: -
D: TRBD1
V: TRBV2
DNA: TGTGCCAGCAGCCGAGGGGCTCAGGGGGCGCGGGATCAGCCCCAGCATTTT
CDR3: CASSRGAQGARDQPQHF

length: 16
J: TRBJ1-4
size: -
D: TRBD1
V: TRBV4-1
DNA: TGCGCCAGCAGCCCGTCGGACAGGACAACTAATGAAAAACTGTTTTTT
CDR3: CASSPSDRTTNEKLFF

length: 15
J: TRBJ2-4
size: -
D: TRBD1
V: TRBV28
DNA: TGTGCCAGCAGCGCAGGGGGCGCAGCCAAAAACATTCAGTACTTC
CDR3: CASSAGGAAKNIQYF

length: 15
J: TRBJ2-3
size: -
D: TRBD2
V: TRBV30
DNA: TGTGCCTGGAGTCGGGGGGGGACAAGCACAGATACGCAGTATTTT
CDR3: CAWSRGGTSTDTQYF

length: 12
J: TRBJ1-3
size: -
D: -
V: TRBV30
DNA: TGTGCCTGGACTGACAGGCCAGGTCACATATATTTT
CDR3: CAWTDRPGHIYF

length: 14
J: TRBJ2-1
size: -
D: TRBD2
V: TRBV10-2
DNA: TGCGCCAGCATGCGAGCGGGAGGGGGCAATGAGCAGTTCTTC
CDR3: CASMRAGGGNEQFF

length: 15
J: TRBJ2-7
size: -
D: TRBD1
V: TRBV7-8
DNA: TGTGCCAGCAGCCCTACCGACAGGGACGTTACCGAGCAGTACTTC
CDR3: CASSPTDRDVTEQYF

length: 15
J: TRBJ2-2
size: -
D: TRBD2
V: TRBV10-2
DNA: TGCGCCAGCAGTGAACTAGCGGGAGTCGGCGGGGAGCTGTTTTTT
CDR3: CASSELAGVGGELFF

length: 15
J: TRBJ2-6
size: -
D: -
V: TRBV19
DNA: TGTGCCAGTAGAGACACAGCCTCTGGGGCCAACGTCCTGACTTTC
CDR3: CASRDTASGANVLTF

length: 17
J: TRBJ2-1
size: once
D: -
V: TRBV6-2/TRBV6-3
DNA: TGTGCCAGCAGTTACTCTACCCGGGACACATACTACAATGAGCAGTTCTTC
CDR3: CASSYSTRDTYYNEQFF

length: 17
J: TRBJ2-7
size: -
D: TRBD2
V: TRBV15
DNA: TGTGCCACCAGCACCGCCGGGACTAGCGGGAGTAGGTACGAGCAGTACTTC
CDR3: CATSTAGTSGSRYEQYF

length: 15
J: TRBJ2-1
size: -
D: -
V: TRBV29-1
DNA: TGCAGCGTTGGGGGCGTGGAAGGGACCTACAATGAGCAGTTCTTC
CDR3: CSVGGVEGTYNEQFF

length: 13
J: TRBJ1-1
size: -
D: -
V: TRBV27
DNA: TGTGCCAGCCGTGAAGGGACCGGCGGGGGAGCTTTCTTT
CDR3: CASREGTGGGAFF

length: 14
J: TRBJ1-2
size: -
D: -
V: TRBV5-5
DNA: TGTGCCAGCAGCTTAGAAGGCAGGGGAGAGGGCTACACCTTC
CDR3: CASSLEGRGEGYTF

length: 18
J: TRBJ2-1
size: -
D: -
V: TRBV2
DNA: TGTGCCAGCAGTGGAGCGGGTAGGGGGTGGTTGGAGTACCATGAGCAGTTCTTC
CDR3: CASSGAGRGWLEYHEQFF

length: 12
J: TRBJ2-7
size: -
D: TRBD1
V: TRBV10-2
DNA: TGCGCCAGCGGGACAGGCGTGTACGAGCAGTACTTC
CDR3: CASGTGVYEQYF

length: 14
J: TRBJ2-7
size: -
D: TRBD2
V: TRBV7-9
DNA: TGTGCCAGCAGCTCTGGGACTAGCGGGAGAAGAGAATACTTC
CDR3: CASSSGTSGRREYF

length: 13
J: TRBJ2-7
size: few
D: TRBD1
V: TRBV4-1
DNA: TGCGCCAGCAGCCTACAGGGGGACTACGAGCAGTACTTC
CDR3: CASSLQGDYEQYF

length: 13
J: TRBJ2-2
size: -
D: -
V: TRBV30
DNA: TGTGCCTGGCAGGGACTTTCCACCGGGGAGCTGTTTTTT
CDR3: CAWQGLSTGELFF

length: 15
J: TRBJ2-3
size: -
D: TRBD2
V: TRBV5-1
DNA: TGCGCCACCTGCCCCGGGACTAGCGTCACAGATACGCAGTATTTT
CDR3: CATCPGTSVTDTQYF

length: 13
J: TRBJ2-1
size: -
D: -
V: TRBV6-5
DNA: TGTGCCAGCAGTTCCACTAGAGTTAATGAGCAGTTCTTC
CDR3: CASSSTRVNEQFF

length: 15
J: TRBJ2-6
size: -
D: -
V: TRBV27
DNA: TGTGCCAGCAGTTCCCAGGGCGCTGGGGCCAACGTCCTGACTTTC
CDR3: CASSSQGAGANVLTF

length: 14
J: TRBJ2-2
size: -
D: -
V: TRBV9
DNA: TGTGCCAGCAGCGTAGCGCCAGGGGCCGGGGAGCTGTTTTTT
CDR3: CASSVAPGAGELFF

length: 14
J: TRBJ1-5
size: -
D: -
V: TRBV7-8
DNA: TGTGCCAGCAGCTTAGGACCAGGCCATCGGCCCCAGCATTTT
CDR3: CASSLGPGHRPQHF

length: 13
J: TRBJ2-3
size: -
D: -
V: TRBV7-9
DNA: TGTGCCAGCAGCTCTATCGTAAAGGATACGCAGTATTTT
CDR3: CASSSIVKDTQYF

length: 15
J: TRBJ1-1
size: -
D: TRBD1
V: TRBV2
DNA: TGTGCCAGCAGTAAAGGACAGGGGGCTCTCACTGAAGCTTTCTTT
CDR3: CASSKGQGALTEAFF

length: 14
J: TRBJ2-5
size: -
D: -
V: TRBV4-1
DNA: TGCGCCAGCAGCCATATCACGGGCCAAGAGACCCAGTACTTC
CDR3: CASSHITGQETQYF

length: 16
J: TRBJ2-1
size: -
D: TRBD2
V: TRBV2
DNA: TGTGCCAGCAGTGAATTAGGCGGGAGTCCTTACAATGAGCAGTTCTTC
CDR3: CASSELGGSPYNEQFF

length: 15
J: TRBJ2-3
size: -
D: TRBD2
V: TRBV7-7
DNA: TGTGCCAGCAGCTTGGGACTAGCGGGAATAGATACGCAGTATTTT
CDR3: CASSLGLAGIDTQYF

length: 15
J: TRBJ2-1
size: once
D: TRBD2
V: TRBV6-2/TRBV6-3
DNA: TGTGCCAGCAGTTATTTTATGGCGGGAGGGAGTGAGCAGTTCTTC
CDR3: CASSYFMAGGSEQFF

length: 17
J: TRBJ2-6
size: -
D: -
V: TRBV25-1
DNA: TGTGCCAGCAGTGAGGGACTCTGGAGCTCTGGGGCCAACGTCCTGACTTTC
CDR3: CASSEGLWSSGANVLTF

length: 16
J: TRBJ2-3
size: -
D: TRBD2
V: TRBV16
DNA: TGTGCCAGCAGCCAATATGGACTAGCCGCAACAGATACGCAGTATTTT
CDR3: CASSQYGLAATDTQYF

length: 15
J: TRBJ2-2
size: -
D: TRBD2
V: TRBV28
DNA: TGTGCCAGCTGGACTAGCGGGGGGAGGAGCGGGGAGCTGTTTTTT
CDR3: CASWTSGGRSGELFF

length: 15
J: TRBJ1-2
size: few
D: -
V: TRBV5-1
DNA: TGCGCCAGCAGCTTCGAACCCCAGGGAGGCTATGGCTACACCTTC
CDR3: CASSFEPQGGYGYTF

length: 17
J: TRBJ1-5
size: few
D: TRBD1
V: TRBV4-1
DNA: TGCGCCAGCAGCCAAGGGGGGACAGGGTGGAGCAATCAGCCCCAGCATTTT
CDR3: CASSQGGTGWSNQPQHF

length: 15
J: TRBJ1-4
size: few
D: -
V: TRBV21-1
DNA: TGTGCCAGCGCTCCCTTGGGCACAACTAATGAAAAACTGTTTTTT
CDR3: CASAPLGTTNEKLFF

length: 13
J: TRBJ1-1
size: -
D: TRBD1
V: TRBV14
DNA: TGTGCCAGCAGCCAGACCCAGGGGGTTGAAGCTTTCTTT
CDR3: CASSQTQGVEAFF

length: 13
J: TRBJ1-2
size: -
D: -
V: TRBV7-9
DNA: TGTGCCAGCAGCCCCCCCGGGGACTATGGCTACACCTTC
CDR3: CASSPPGDYGYTF

length: 16
J: TRBJ1-2
size: -
D: TRBD1
V: TRBV28
DNA: TGTGCCAGCAGGTCTCCGGGACAGGGGATTAGAAAGGGCTACACCTTC
CDR3: CASRSPGQGIRKGYTF

length: 14
J: TRBJ1-1
size: -
D: -
V: TRBV9
DNA: TGTGCCAGCAGCGTCAGGGGACAAGGCACTGAAGCTTTCTTT
CDR3: CASSVRGQGTEAFF

length: 14
J: TRBJ1-5
size: -
D: -
V: TRBV28
DNA: TGTGCCAGCAGTCCTTTTCCGGGCAATCAGCCCCAGCATTTT
CDR3: CASSPFPGNQPQHF

length: 19
J: TRBJ2-4
size: few
D: TRBD2
V: TRBV4-1
DNA: TGCGCCAGCAGCCAAGCCTCTCCCCTAGCGGGGGGGCCCCAAAACATTCAGTACTTC
CDR3: CASSQASPLAGGPQNIQYF

length: 12
J: TRBJ2-5
size: -
D: -
V: TRBV29-1
DNA: TGCAGCGTTGGGGGTTCGGGGGAGACCCAGTACTTC
CDR3: CSVGGSGETQYF

length: 13
J: TRBJ1-5
size: -
D: -
V: TRBV7-8
DNA: TGTGCCAGCACGGTTAATAGCAATCAGCCCCAGCATTTT
CDR3: CASTVNSNQPQHF

length: 13
J: TRBJ2-3
size: -
D: -
V: TRBV11-3
DNA: TGTGCCAGCAGCTTAGTCCAAACAGATACGCAGTATTTT
CDR3: CASSLVQTDTQYF

length: 15
J: TRBJ2-7
size: once
D: TRBD1
V: TRBV4-1
DNA: TGCGCCAGCAGCCAAGCTCTACAGGGGAAATACGAGCAGTACTTC
CDR3: CASSQALQGKYEQYF

length: 14
J: TRBJ2-4
size: -
D: TRBD1
V: TRBV28
DNA: TGTGCCAGCAGTTTCTTGGGACAGGAAAACATTCAGTACTTC
CDR3: CASSFLGQENIQYF

length: 14
J: TRBJ1-6
size: -
D: TRBD1
V: TRBV11-1
DNA: TGTGCCAGCAGCTCCCACAGGGGTAATTCACCCCTCCACTTT
CDR3: CASSSHRGNSPLHF

length: 18
J: TRBJ2-6
size: -
D: TRBD1
V: TRBV30
DNA: TGTGCCTGGACTCCCCTCGGGCAGGGGGATTCTGGGGCCAACGTCCTGACTTTC
CDR3: CAWTPLGQGDSGANVLTF

length: 14
J: TRBJ2-3
size: -
D: TRBD2
V: TRBV2
DNA: TGTGCCAGCAGTCCTGGACTAGCCACAGATACGCAGTATTTT
CDR3: CASSPGLATDTQYF

length: 16
J: TRBJ1-3
size: -
D: TRBD1
V: TRBV6-5
DNA: TGTGCCAGCAGTTTGGGACAGCCAAGCTCTGGAAACACCATATATTTT
CDR3: CASSLGQPSSGNTIYF

length: 14
J: TRBJ1-2
size: -
D: -
V: TRBV6-5
DNA: TGTGCCAGCCTAGAACGGGGCAGGGGCTATGGCTACACCTTC
CDR3: CASLERGRGYGYTF

length: 15
J: TRBJ2-2
size: -
D: -
V: TRBV7-6
DNA: TGTGCCAGCAGCTTAAGGCGCGGGAACACCGGGGAGCTGTTTTTT
CDR3: CASSLRRGNTGELFF

length: 16
J: TRBJ1-6
size: -
D: -
V: TRBV7-2
DNA: TGTGCCAGCAGCTTAGCGCGGGTAGGGAGTAATTCACCCCTCCACTTT
CDR3: CASSLARVGSNSPLHF

length: 17
J: TRBJ1-2
size: -
D: -
V: TRBV4-1
DNA: TGCGCCAGCAGCCAAGAGGGAACGATCCTAGGGGGCTATGGCTACACCTTC
CDR3: CASSQEGTILGGYGYTF

length: 16
J: TRBJ2-7
size: once
D: TRBD1
V: TRBV28
DNA: TGTGCCAGCAGTTTTACGACAGGGGGCGCCTCCTACGAGCAGTACTTC
CDR3: CASSFTTGGASYEQYF

length: 14
J: TRBJ2-7
size: -
D: -
V: TRBV19
DNA: TGTGCCAGTAGCAAGACAGTTACCCCCTACGAGCAGTACTTC
CDR3: CASSKTVTPYEQYF

length: 15
J: TRBJ2-3
size: -
D: -
V: TRBV6-6
DNA: TGTGCCAGCAGTCTCAGGGTGACTAGCACAGATACGCAGTATTTT
CDR3: CASSLRVTSTDTQYF

length: 13
J: TRBJ1-2
size: once
D: TRBD1
V: TRBV12-3/TRBV12-4
DNA: TGTGCCAGCAGTTCCCGGGACAGCCCCAACCCCACCTTC
CDR3: CASSSRDSPNPTF